This T cell receptor beta chain is from a study of T cell repertoires in cytomegalovirus infection. The CDR3 is 16 residues long. CDR1 is MNHEY, CDR2 SMNVEV, per germline (reference sequence). After removal of 4 bases from V and 5 bases from J, the junction contained 9 bases not matched to a gene. TCRdb re-called the reads through MiXCR, storing one row per CDR3 protein. Of roughly 500,000 distinct CDR3 sequences listed, approximately 16% are singletons. The sample holds a few counts of this clonotype. What it recognizes is unknown. Whole-study findings and limits: There were carriers of CMV plus the relevant HLA, and cumulative public TCR beta family frequency identified them.

J is TRBJ2-3 and V is TRBV27; the match to TRBD1 covers 10 bases. The TCR sequence derives from a human donor in good health (CMV status not recorded). Some clones in this sample may be carry-over from other donors' samples. The material sequenced was CD8+ T cells from PBMCs. CDR3: CASSSSGTGDIDTQYF. CDR3 nucleotide sequence: TGTGCCAGCAGTTCATCCGGGACAGGGGACATAGATACGCAGTATTTT.